These 4 T cell receptor beta chains originate from one sample sequenced in a study of T cell responses to AZD1222 COVID-19 vaccine. The data were produced by immunoSEQ multiplex PCR, yet TCRdb's version contains in-frame clones alone and is incomplete. This table holds about 130,000 clones, 85% found once. The material was peripheral blood, obtained 28 days after the second AZD1222 dose. The receptors derive from an adult who received the AZD1222 COVID-19 vaccine.

This chain uses TRBV3-1 (or the pseudogene TRBV3-2) with TRBJ1-3; 7 bases agree with TRBD1. V lost 3 bases to trimming and J lost 3 bases; unmatched junction nucleotides: 5. Germline loops: CDR1 LGHDT, CDR2 YNNKEL (reference sequence). There are 15 residues in the CDR3. The CDR3 region has the DNA TGTGCCAGCAGCCAGATAACAGGGGTTGGAAACACCATATATTTT. It translates to CASSQITGVGNTIYF.

The chain couples TRBV5-6 to TRBJ2-5, with TRBD2 identical over 7 bases. The germline gives CDR1 SGHDT, CDR2 YYEEEE. This CDR3 contains 14 residues. Trimming took 4 bases from V and 2 from J; bases not matched to a gene: 5. The CDR3 protein is CASSIVRGQETQYF. The CDR3 DNA is TGTGCCAGCAGCATAGTGCGGGGGCAAGAGACCCAGTACTTC.

The rearrangement joins TRBV7-3 to TRBJ2-7; 8 bases agree with TRBD2. This CDR3 contains 14 residues. CDR1 is SGHTA, CDR2 FQGTGA, per germline. The V gene end was trimmed by 1 base and the J gene end by 4 bases; junction bases not matched to a gene: 3. CDR3 loop: CASSLSGGTYEQYF. Written as DNA, the CDR3 is TGTGCCAGCAGCTTAAGCGGGGGGACGTACGAGCAGTACTTC.

The V gene is TRBV5-1, the J gene TRBJ1-6; no clear D. V was clipped by 1 base and J by 10 bases, with 12 bases between them. Germline CDR1 and CDR2: SGHRS and YFSETQ. The length of the CDR3 is 14 residues. The CDR3 loop is CASSLWTAVSPLHF. The CDR3 DNA is TGCGCCAGCAGCTTGTGGACGGCGGTCTCACCCCTCCACTTT.